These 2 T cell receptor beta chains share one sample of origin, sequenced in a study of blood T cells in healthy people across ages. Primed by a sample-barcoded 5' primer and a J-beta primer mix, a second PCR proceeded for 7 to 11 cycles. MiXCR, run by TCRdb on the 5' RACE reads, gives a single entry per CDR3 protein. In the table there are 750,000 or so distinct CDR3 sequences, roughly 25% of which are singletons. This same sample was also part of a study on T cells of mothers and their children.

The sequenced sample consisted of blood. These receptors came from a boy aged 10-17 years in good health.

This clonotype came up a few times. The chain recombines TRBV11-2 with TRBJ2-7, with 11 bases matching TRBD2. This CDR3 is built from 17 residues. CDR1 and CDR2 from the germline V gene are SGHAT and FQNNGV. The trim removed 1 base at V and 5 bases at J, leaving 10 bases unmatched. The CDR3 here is CASSLGPSGRYGDEQYF. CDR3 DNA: TGTGCCAGCAGCTTAGGCCCTAGCGGGAGGTATGGCGACGAGCAGTACTTC.

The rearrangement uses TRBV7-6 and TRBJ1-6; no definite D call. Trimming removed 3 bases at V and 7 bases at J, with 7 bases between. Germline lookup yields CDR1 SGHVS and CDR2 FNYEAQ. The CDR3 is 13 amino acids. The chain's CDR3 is CASSFGINSPLHF. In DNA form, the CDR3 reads TGTGCCAGCAGCTTTGGTATCAATTCACCCCTCCACTTT.